This T cell receptor beta chain was found in a study of response to subunit inactivated influenza vaccine. Study-level results: A suggestion made by the authors is that each seasonal influenza vaccination recruits few new T cells.

With respect to this clonotype: Its matching antigen is unknown.

One entry per CDR3 protein results from TCRdb running MiXCR on the RT-PCR reads. Altogether about 650,000 distinct CDR3 sequences are present, around 15% being singletons, with the ten largest covering about 7.4%. The CDR3 length is 18 residues. Germline assignment: CDR1 MDHEN and CDR2 SYDVKM. Trimming at V came to 4 bases and at J to 3 bases, leaving 13 bases not matched to a gene. The sequence was obtained from a man between 50 and 59 years old who received an inactivated influenza vaccine. Sample: PBMCs from blood, taken around 14 days before vaccination. The chain has TRBV28 and TRBJ2-1; 9 nucleotides align to TRBD2. The CDR3 spells CASSSSRGAGGRYNEQFF. The DNA of the CDR3 is TGTGCCAGCAGTTCTTCAAGGGGAGCGGGAGGCCGCTACAATGAGCAGTTCTTC.